Detailed here is one T cell receptor (beta chain). This clone's antigen is unknown. No much larger clonotype is one base removed from it; base qualities were not supplied. Libraries came from PCR. Sequencer: Illumina HiSeq 2500. To normalize quantification of the TCRbeta repertoire, the TCR libraries were built with molecular barcoding that relied on unique molecular identifiers. The public reads were quality trimmed at Q25 with fastp and then assembled into clones with MiXCR by TCRdb, keeping productive beta chains. Entries that share a CDR3 protein sequence are merged under the most common genes and DNA. For this sample there are some 550,000 distinct CDR3 sequences; 20% to 25% appear just once. In total, the top ten clones hold 12% to 15% of the sample. The sample belongs to a study of T-cell reconstitution after alpha-beta-depleted transplantation in children (TCRdb year 2016). Regarding the complete study: T-cell immune reconstitution after TCRalphabeta/CD19-depleted allogeneic hematopoietic cell transplantation in children was quantitatively tracked in the study by means of TCR repertoire profiling. Overall study outcomes, separate from this receptor: Over the following months the frequencies of hyperexpanded clones went down, and after one year T-cell counts and TCRbeta diversity were mostly credited to newly produced T cells. The high TCRbeta diversity at day 60 in some patients was ascribed to recipient T cells and intrathymic progenitors that had survived conditioning. About two months after transplant, the apparently early recovery of alphabetaT-cell counts reportedly depended on just several hundred clones that had expanded rapidly and came from non-depleted graft cells.

As encoded in the germline V gene, CDR1 is MNHNS while CDR2 is SASEGT. Cut back by 7 bases and 5 bases, the V and J ends lie 16 bases apart. Its CDR3 holds 14 amino acids, cysteine through phenylalanine. The retained sequence is limited to the CDR3, 42 bases, with the frame set at the first base. The treatment or condition label for this specimen denotes: allogeneic hematopoietic cell transplantation with graft depleted of TCRalphabeta T cells and CD19 B cells. The transplant recipients were children given TCRalphabeta/CD19-depleted allogeneic hematopoietic cell grafts. The chain was built from TRBV6-1 and TRBJ2-3, with the D gene possibly TRBD1 or TRBD2, each one fitting 5 bases. The TCR was taken from a boy under two years old who had a stem cell transplant for acute myeloid leukemia, so the T cells may come from the graft donor. The sequencing here drew on PBMCs, mostly from graft donor cells, taken 360 days after TCRalphabeta/CD19-depleted stem cell transplant. The nucleotide sequence reads TGTGCCAGCATTCTTACGGGGCGGGTAGATACGCAGTATTTT. Translated, this is CASILTGRVDTQYF.